The 31 T cell receptor beta chains presented below share a single source sample, sequenced in a study of CD8 T cells in ankylosing spondylitis (dated by TCRdb to about 2017). The paper as a whole reports these results and caveats: Blood from ankylosing spondylitis patients appeared to be characterized by a TCR beta motif made up of under ten highly homologous amino acid variants.

Library preparation was by 5' RACE. Instrument on record: Illumina HiSeq 2500. The public sequencing data were trimmed at Q25 with fastp and processed into clonotypes with MiXCR by TCRdb, which kept only in-frame beta chains. Under each unique CDR3 protein, matching rows form one entry showing the most common genes and DNA. Recorded for this sample are hundreds of thousands of distinct CDR3 sequences; over 9.5% of them occurred a single time. Less than 0.65% of the sample is held by the ten biggest clonotypes. Antigens for these TCRs are unknown. The sequencing input was blood, either unsorted or a sorted T cell fraction (not recorded which). These receptor sequences come from a male donor with ankylosing spondylitis.

This clonotype was counted at least ten times. V usage is TRBV20-1 and J usage is TRBJ2-7; possible D gene TRBD2, 5 bases. Trimming stripped 3 bases from V and 3 bases from J, with 9 bases between. Germline loops: CDR1 DFQATT, CDR2 SNEGSKA (reference sequence). The CDR3 has 12 residues. CDR3 in amino acids: CSASTSVYEQYF. The CDR3 DNA reads as TGCAGTGCTAGTACTAGTGTCTACGAGCAGTACTTC.

This clonotype appeared many times. This chain uses TRBV5-5 with TRBJ1-5, with a weak D call TRBD1 (5 bases). V lost 0 bases, J lost 7 bases, and 11 bases lay in between. There are 14 residues in the CDR3. Germline-derived CDR1 and CDR2 are SGHKS and YYEKEE (reference sequence). CDR3 DNA: TGTGCCAGCAGCTTGGGGCAGGGTATCCAGCCCCAGCATTTT. Its translation is CASSLGQGIQPQHF.

The rearrangement uses TRBV7-6 and TRBJ2-2, with D possibly matching TRBD1 (6 bases). This CDR3 has 15 amino acids. Germline V gives CDR1 SGHVS, CDR2 FNYEAQ. V was clipped by 3 bases and J by 7 bases, with 15 bases between them. The CDR3 coding sequence is TGTGCCAGCAGCTTCCTCGCTGGGGGCGGCGGGGAGCTGTTTTTT. Amino acid sequence: CASSFLAGGGGELFF.

This clonotype was observed many times. This chain uses TRBV7-2 with TRBJ2-7; no reliable D call. This CDR3 contains 14 residues. CDR1 SGHTA and CDR2 FQGNSA come from the germline V gene. Trimming took off 5 bases at V and 4 bases at J, with 15 bases between the two ends. DNA for the CDR3: TGTGCCAGCAGCCTCCAGGACCAAGATTACGAGCAGTACTTC. This codes for CASSLQDQDYEQYF.

This clonotype was detected a few times. The chain combines TRBV7-2 with TRBJ2-7; 7 bases match TRBD2. This CDR3 contains 14 residues. Germline CDR1 is SGHTA and CDR2 is FQGNSA. The V segment lost 7 bases and the J segment 3 bases; nucleotides outside the gene matches: 9. In nucleotides, the CDR3 is TGTGCCAGCATTCTGTCGGCGGGGGACTACGAGCAGTACTTC. This encodes CASILSAGDYEQYF.

This chain connects TRBV20-1 to TRBJ2-3, with D unclear. The CDR3 loop spans 16 amino acids. Germline V gene data show CDR1 as DFQATT and CDR2 as SNEGSKA (reference sequence). V was clipped by 6 bases and J by 2 bases, with 21 bases between them. DNA for the CDR3: TGCAGTGCCCGCCCCCTCGACTCCGTGGCCACAGATACGCAGTATTTT. It codes for CSARPLDSVATDTQYF.

The chain couples TRBV30 to TRBJ2-2; no clear D gene. V lost 4 bases, J lost 4 bases, and 13 bases lay in between. The CDR3 consists of 14 residues. CDR1 and CDR2 (germline): GTSNPN, SVGIG (reference sequence). CDR3 region: CAWKAGWVTGELFF. CDR3 DNA: TGTGCCTGGAAAGCCGGGTGGGTCACCGGGGAGCTGTTTTTT. Based on the CDR3 plus reference TRBV30 and TRBJ2-2, the full variable domain is SQTIHQWPATLVQPVGSPLSLECTVEGTSNPNLYWYRQAAGRGLQLLFYSVGIGQISSEVPQNLSASRPQDRQFILSSKKLLLSDSGFYLCAWKAGWVTGELFFGEGSRLTVL.

This clonotype was seen a few times. The rearrangement links TRBV18 to TRBJ1-2; the D is unclear. This CDR3 spans 15 amino acids. Germline V lookup: CDR1 KGHSH, CDR2 LQKENI. V lost 4 bases, J lost 5 bases, and 17 bases lay in between. This chain's CDR3 is CASSLSRGNGYGYTF. Written as DNA, the CDR3 is TGTGCCAGCTCACTCAGCCGCGGAAACGGATATGGCTACACCTTC.

This clonotype has a handful of counts. The V and J genes are TRBV4-2 and TRBJ2-4, with TRBD1 matching over 11 bases. V shed 2 bases, J shed 0 bases, and the junction held 12 bases outside the gene matches. Germline V gene lookup returns CDR1 LGHNA and CDR2 YNFKEQ. The CDR3 extends over 20 amino acids. This CDR3 is CASSQTPDRGRTIAKNIQYF. The CDR3 DNA follows: TGTGCCAGCAGCCAAACACCGGACAGGGGGCGAACCATAGCCAAAAACATTCAGTACTTC.

This clonotype has ten or more counts. The V and J genes are TRBV7-2 and TRBJ2-7, with a tentative D call TRBD1 (5 bases). The CDR3 has 14 amino acids. V shed 7 bases and J shed 2 bases, with 15 bases lying between them. Germline assignment: CDR1 SGHTA and CDR2 FQGNSA. CDR3 loop: CASTPTAQTYEQYF. In nucleotides, the CDR3 is TGTGCCAGCACCCCGACAGCCCAAACCTACGAGCAGTACTTC.

The V gene is TRBV6-4, the J gene TRBJ2-1; no firm D call. The V end was cut by 6 bases, the J end by 8 bases, with 14 bases between. The CDR3 runs 13 residues. Germline V gives CDR1 MRHNA, CDR2 SNTAGT. The CDR3 protein is CASSEGMSDEQFF. The CDR3, as DNA: TGTGCCAGCAGCGAAGGAATGTCGGATGAGCAGTTCTTC.

This clonotype was counted a few times. The rearrangement uses TRBV20-1 and TRBJ2-1, with D uncertain. The CDR3 runs to 16 residues. CDR1 and CDR2 from the germline V gene are DFQATT and SNEGSKA (reference sequence). Trimming took 1 base from V and 3 from J, leaving 16 bases between them. Written as DNA, the CDR3 is TGCAGTGCTAGAGTGGGCGGAAGAGGATTCTACAATGAGCAGTTCTTC. It specifies CSARVGGRGFYNEQFF.

The table lists this clonotype with a few counts. This chain uses TRBV12-3 or TRBV12-4 with TRBJ2-3, with 7 positions matching TRBD1. Germline trimming cut 5 bases from V and 4 bases from J; bases unmatched to any gene: 6. CDR3 length: 14 residues. CDR3 in DNA: TGTGCCAGCAGTCGACAGGGCGGGCCAGATACGCAGTATTTT. It is translated as CASSRQGGPDTQYF.

In regard to this clonotype: Since a much larger clone is just one base distant, this may be a read error. The chain carries TRBV5-1 and TRBJ1-5, with D possibly TRBD1 on 6 matching bases. The V end lost 8 bases, the J end lost 5 bases, and 17 bases lay between the germline ends. CDR1 and CDR2 from the germline V gene are SGHRS and YFSETQ. CDR3 length equals 14 residues. The CDR3 loop reads CARSPTTGDQPQHF. The CDR3 DNA reads TGCGCCAGGAGCCCTACGACAGGAGATCAGCCCCAGCATTTT.

The CDR3 here is CATSDRGRNYGYTF. The CDR3 DNA reads as TGTGCCACCAGTGACCGTGGACGGAACTATGGCTACACCTTC. The rearrangement links TRBV24-1 to TRBJ1-2; D is unclear. V was shortened by 4 bases and J by 2 bases, with 10 bases between the two germline ends. Per germline, CDR1 KGHDR and CDR2 SFDVKD. This CDR3 region has 14 residues.

The chain is built from TRBV4-2 and TRBJ2-7; no firm D call. CDR1 is LGHNA, CDR2 YNFKEQ, per germline. V was shortened by 0 bases and J by 7 bases, with 13 bases between the two germline ends. This CDR3 has 14 residues. The CDR3 sequence: CASSQDPSASEQYF. Written as DNA, the CDR3 is TGTGCCAGCAGCCAAGATCCATCGGCGAGTGAGCAGTACTTC.

J is TRBJ1-3 and V is TRBV18; no definite D call. The CDR3 length is 16 residues. Germline-derived CDR1 and CDR2 are KGHSH and LQKENI. The V end lost 6 bases, the J end lost 0 bases, and 15 bases lay between the germline ends. CDR3 nucleotides: TGTGCCAGCTCTTCGAGCCCAGGAAACTCTGGAAACACCATATATTTT. It encodes CASSSSPGNSGNTIYF.

To note about this clonotype: Compared with germline, one end of the junction differs, possibly owing to a read error. V is TRBV10-3 and J is TRBJ2-7; 9 bases fit TRBD1. Germline V gene lookup returns CDR1 ENHRY and CDR2 SYGVKD. The CDR3 length is 15 residues. The CDR3: CAISIGDRATYKQYF. The CDR3 nucleotides read TGTGCCATCAGCATAGGGGACAGGGCCACCTACAAGCAGTACTTC.

This clonotype was found many times. The gene calls are TRBV7-9 and TRBJ1-2, with TRBD1 as a possible D gene (5 bases). CDR1 is SEHNR, CDR2 FQNEAQ, per germline (reference sequence). Trimming cost V 1 base and J 4 bases, with 10 bases left between them. This CDR3 contains 14 residues. CDR3 sequence reads: CASSLEAGIYGYTF. Written as DNA, the CDR3 is TGTGCCAGCAGCTTAGAAGCAGGGATCTATGGCTACACCTTC.

The gene calls are TRBV20-1 and TRBJ2-1, with TRBD2 matching 10 bases. Trimming removed 6 bases from V and 5 bases from J; junction bases left unmatched: 4. Germline-derived CDR1 and CDR2 are DFQATT and SNEGSKA (reference sequence). The CDR3 consists of 13 residues. DNA of the CDR3: TGCAGTGCAGCGGGACTAGCGAACAATGAGCAGTTCTTC. It codes for CSAAGLANNEQFF.

This clonotype came up a few times. The chain recombines TRBV4-1 with TRBJ2-5; TRBD2 matches at 10 bases. Germline CDR1 is MGHRA and CDR2 is YSYEKL. V trimming: 0 bases; J trimming: 4 bases; junction bases outside the gene matches: 11. CDR3 length equals 18 residues. CDR3 in amino acids: CASSQDSLAGDSGETQYF. Here the CDR3 DNA reads TGCGCCAGCAGCCAAGACAGTCTAGCGGGAGACAGTGGAGAGACCCAGTACTTC.

This clonotype was counted between two and nine times. V usage is TRBV5-1 and J usage is TRBJ1-5; 7 bases agree with TRBD1. In germline, CDR1 is SGHRS, CDR2 YFSETQ. The V gene end was trimmed by 6 bases and the J gene end by 3 bases; junction bases not matched to a gene: 9. The CDR3 is 15 residues long. The chain's CDR3 is CASKPGGQSNQPQHF. The CDR3 DNA follows: TGCGCCAGCAAGCCAGGGGGACAGTCCAATCAGCCCCAGCATTTT.

This clonotype was seen more than once but under ten times. The chain links TRBV4-2 to TRBJ1-6; maybe TRBD1 (5 bases). With 1 base removed from V and 8 bases from J, the gap between germline ends came to 9 bases. Germline CDR1 LGHNA, CDR2 YNFKEQ. This CDR3 is built from 14 residues. The CDR3: CASSQVGRDSPLHF. CDR3 in DNA: TGTGCCAGCAGCCAAGTTGGCAGGGATTCACCCCTCCACTTT.

This clonotype was recorded at least ten times. The rearrangement joins TRBV12-3 or TRBV12-4 to TRBJ2-7, with D perhaps matching TRBD1 (5 bases). CDR3 size: 14 residues. V dropped 0 bases and J dropped 3 bases, with 9 bases sitting between them. The CDR3 sequence: CASSLAGQFYEQYF. As DNA, the CDR3 is TGTGCCAGCAGTTTAGCGGGGCAGTTCTACGAGCAGTACTTC.

The gene calls are TRBV4-3 and TRBJ1-6; unclear D gene. V lost 1 base and J 8 bases, leaving 12 bases between the germline ends. The germline V gene has CDR1 LGHNA and CDR2 YSLEER. The CDR3 sequence is 15 residues long. The CDR3 nucleotides are TGCGCCAGCAGCCAAGTAGGTAGAGAATATTCACCCCTCCACTTT. Protein: CASSQVGREYSPLHF.

The chain employs TRBV3-1 and TRBJ2-7, with D perhaps being TRBD1 or TRBD2 (5 bases each). The CDR3 totals 14 residues. Germline loops: CDR1 LGHDT, CDR2 YNNKEL (reference sequence). The ends were cut back, 3 bases at V and 2 bases at J, with 11 bases in the middle. CDR3 sequence reads: CASSHGTVTYEQYF. CDR3 in DNA: TGTGCCAGCAGCCATGGGACGGTAACCTACGAGCAGTACTTC.

Only a few counts were recorded for this clonotype. The chain couples TRBV9 to TRBJ2-7; D not certain. This CDR3 contains 13 residues. In germline, CDR1 is SGDLS, CDR2 YYNGEE. The V and J ends lost 0 bases and 6 bases respectively, with 10 bases between them. The CDR3 spells CASSVGGYGEQYF. CDR3 in DNA: TGTGCCAGCAGCGTAGGCGGATATGGCGAGCAGTACTTC.

The chain combines TRBV20-1 with TRBJ2-1; 9 bases map to TRBD2. CDR1 and CDR2 from the germline V gene are DFQATT and SNEGSKA (reference sequence). V shed 2 bases, J shed 0 bases, and the junction held 8 bases outside the gene matches. The CDR3 runs 17 residues. The CDR3 DNA follows: TGCAGTGCTAGAAGAGGCCTAGCGGGGCGCTCCTACAATGAGCAGTTCTTC. Protein sequence: CSARRGLAGRSYNEQFF.

V is TRBV11-2 and J is TRBJ1-2; D may be TRBD1 (5 bases). V shed 0 bases and J shed 1 base, with 9 bases lying between them. The length of the CDR3 is 15 residues. Per germline, CDR1 SGHAT and CDR2 FQNNGV. The CDR3 DNA follows: TGTGCCAGCAGCTTAGATGCGAGGGGTAACTATGGCTACACCTTC. It yields the protein CASSLDARGNYGYTF.

This clonotype occurred many times. The chain uses TRBV12-5 and TRBJ2-3, with D unresolved. Trimming took off 6 bases at V and 7 bases at J, with 8 bases between the two ends. There are 11 residues in the CDR3. CDR1 LGHNT and CDR2 FRNRAP come from the germline V gene. The CDR3 DNA reads TGTGCTAGTGGGTTTAAGAATACGCAGTATTTT. This gives the protein CASGFKNTQYF.

This clonotype was detected a few times. The CDR3 is CASSGQRAGANVLTF. The CDR3 DNA follows: TGTGCCAGCAGCGGACAGCGCGCGGGGGCCAACGTCCTGACTTTC. This chain uses TRBV6-1 with TRBJ2-6, with D tentatively TRBD1 (6 bases). This CDR3 region has 15 residues. V lost 6 bases and J 4 bases, leaving 13 bases between the germline ends. CDR1 MNHNS and CDR2 SASEGT come from the germline V gene.